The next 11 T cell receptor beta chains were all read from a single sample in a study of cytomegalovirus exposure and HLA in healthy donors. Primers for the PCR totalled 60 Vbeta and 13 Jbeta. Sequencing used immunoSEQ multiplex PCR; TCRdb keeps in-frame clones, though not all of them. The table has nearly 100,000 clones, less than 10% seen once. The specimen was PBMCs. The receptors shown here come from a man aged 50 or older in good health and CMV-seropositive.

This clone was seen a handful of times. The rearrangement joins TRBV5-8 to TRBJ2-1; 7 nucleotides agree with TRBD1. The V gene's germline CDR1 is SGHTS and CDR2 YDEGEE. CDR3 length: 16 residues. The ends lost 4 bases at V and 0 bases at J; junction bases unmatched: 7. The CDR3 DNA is TGTGCCAGCAGCGTCGTTAACAGGGGCTCCTACAATGAGCAGTTCTTC. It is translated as CASSVVNRGSYNEQFF. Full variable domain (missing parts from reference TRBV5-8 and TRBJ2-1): EAGVTQSPTHLIKTRGQQATLRCSPISGHTSVYWYQQALGLGLQFLLWYDEGEERNRGNFPPRFSGRQFPNYSSELNVNALELEDSALYLCASSVVNRGSYNEQFFGPGTRLTVL.

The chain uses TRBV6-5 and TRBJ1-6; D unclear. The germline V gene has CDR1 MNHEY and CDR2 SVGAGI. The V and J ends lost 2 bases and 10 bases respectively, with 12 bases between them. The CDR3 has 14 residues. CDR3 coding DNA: TGTGCCAGCAGTTACATCGGCGGGGAATCACCCCTCCACTTT. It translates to CASSYIGGESPLHF.

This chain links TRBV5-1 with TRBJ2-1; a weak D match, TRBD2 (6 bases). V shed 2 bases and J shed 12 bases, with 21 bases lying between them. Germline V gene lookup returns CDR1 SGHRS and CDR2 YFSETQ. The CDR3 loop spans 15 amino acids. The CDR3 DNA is TGCGCCAGCAGCTTTGGGAGCGGAGGGCCCTCCTGGCAGTTCTTC. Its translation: CASSFGSGGPSWQFF.

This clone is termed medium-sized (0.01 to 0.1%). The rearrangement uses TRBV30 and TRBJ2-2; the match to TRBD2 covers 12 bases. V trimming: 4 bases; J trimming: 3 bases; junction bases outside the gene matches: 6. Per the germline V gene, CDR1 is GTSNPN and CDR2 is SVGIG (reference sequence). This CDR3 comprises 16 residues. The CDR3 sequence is CAWTARLAGDTGELFF. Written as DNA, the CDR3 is TGTGCCTGGACAGCCCGACTAGCGGGAGACACCGGGGAGCTGTTTTTT.

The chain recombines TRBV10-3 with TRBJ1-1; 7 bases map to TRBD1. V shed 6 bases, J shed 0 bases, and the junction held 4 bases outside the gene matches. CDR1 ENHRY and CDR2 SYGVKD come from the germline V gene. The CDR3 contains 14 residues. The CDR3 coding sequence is TGTGCCATCAGAAGGGGACAGATGAACACTGAAGCTTTCTTT. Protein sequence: CAIRRGQMNTEAFF.

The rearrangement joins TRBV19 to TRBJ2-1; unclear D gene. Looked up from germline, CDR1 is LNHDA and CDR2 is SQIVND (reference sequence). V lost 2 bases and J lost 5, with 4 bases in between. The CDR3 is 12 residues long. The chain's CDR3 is CASSIRDNEQFF. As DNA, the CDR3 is TGTGCCAGTAGTATACGCGACAATGAGCAGTTCTTC.

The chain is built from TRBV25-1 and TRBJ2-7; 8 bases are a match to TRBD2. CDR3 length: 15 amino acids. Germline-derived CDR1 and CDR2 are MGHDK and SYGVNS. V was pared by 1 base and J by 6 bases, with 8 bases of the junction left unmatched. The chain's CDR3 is CASSEFAAGELEQYF. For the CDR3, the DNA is TGTGCCAGCAGTGAATTCGCAGCGGGAGAACTCGAGCAGTACTTC.

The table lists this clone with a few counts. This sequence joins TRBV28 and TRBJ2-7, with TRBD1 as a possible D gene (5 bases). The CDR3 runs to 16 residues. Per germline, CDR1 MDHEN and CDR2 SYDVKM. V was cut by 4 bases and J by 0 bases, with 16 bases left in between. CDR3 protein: CASSWFTGASSYEQYF. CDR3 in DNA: TGTGCCAGCAGTTGGTTTACAGGTGCCAGCTCCTACGAGCAGTACTTC.

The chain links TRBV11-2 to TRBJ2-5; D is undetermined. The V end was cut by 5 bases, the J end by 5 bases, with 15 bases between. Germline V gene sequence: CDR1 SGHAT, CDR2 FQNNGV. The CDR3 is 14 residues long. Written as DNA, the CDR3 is TGTGCCAGCAGCCTCCCTAGGCGAACGGAGACCCAGTACTTC. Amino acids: CASSLPRRTETQYF.

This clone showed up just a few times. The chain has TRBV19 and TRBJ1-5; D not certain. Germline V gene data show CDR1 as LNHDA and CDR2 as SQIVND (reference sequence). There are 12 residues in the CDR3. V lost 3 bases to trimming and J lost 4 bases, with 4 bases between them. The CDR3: CASSILNQPQHF. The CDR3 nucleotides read TGTGCCAGTAGTATTCTGAATCAGCCCCAGCATTTT. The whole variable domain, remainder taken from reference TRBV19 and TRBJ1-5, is DGGITQSPKYLFRKEGQNVTLSCEQNLNHDAMYWYRQDPGQGLRLIYYSQIVNDFQKGDIAEGYSVSREKKESFPLTVTSAQKNPTAFYLCASSILNQPQHFGDGTRLSIL.

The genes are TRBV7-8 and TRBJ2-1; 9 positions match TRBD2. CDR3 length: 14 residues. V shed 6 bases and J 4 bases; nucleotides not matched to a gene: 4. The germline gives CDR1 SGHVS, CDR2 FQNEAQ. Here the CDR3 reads CASRIAGVYNEQFF. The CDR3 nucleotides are TGTGCCAGCAGGATAGCGGGGGTTTACAATGAGCAGTTCTTC.